The 7 T cell receptor beta chains reported below all come from one sample, sequenced in a study of T cell repertoires in cytomegalovirus infection. TCRdb redid the calling of the reads with MiXCR, one entry per CDR3 protein. The data contain 300,000 or so distinct CDR3 sequences, more than 20% of them singletons. These receptors have no known antigen. Sequenced material: cultured PBMCs, taken from culture after CMV antigen stimulation. The receptors shown here come from a human donor in good health (CMV status not recorded). Some clones in this sample may be carry-over from other donors' samples.

This clonotype has ten or more counts. The chain employs TRBV7-2 and TRBJ2-7, with D possibly TRBD2 on 5 matching bases. Germline CDR1 and CDR2: SGHTA and FQGNSA. The CDR3 consists of 16 residues. Between the trimmed V and J ends, which lost 5 bases and 3 bases, there was a span of 20 bases. The CDR3 DNA is TGTGCCAGCAGCGGAACGGACTCCAGACGTCGCTACGAGCAGTACTTC. This sequence encodes CASSGTDSRRRYEQYF.

This clonotype was detected ten times or more. This rearrangement joins TRBV7-2 to TRBJ2-3; the D is unclear. This CDR3 contains 13 residues. Deletions cut 5 bases from V and 6 bases from J, with 12 bases between. CDR1 and CDR2 (germline): SGHTA, FQGNSA. The CDR3 coding sequence is TGTGCCAGCAGCCCTCGGAGAGGCGATACGCAGTATTTT. Translated, it gives CASSPRRGDTQYF.

This clonotype was detected ten times or more. The chain uses TRBV7-6 and TRBJ1-6, with 10 bases aligning to TRBD1. V lost 6 bases to trimming and J lost 9 bases; unmatched junction nucleotides: 2. The CDR3 has 13 amino acids. The germline gives CDR1 SGHVS, CDR2 FNYEAQ. The CDR3 region is CASSGTGVSPLHF. The CDR3 DNA reads TGTGCCAGCAGTGGGACAGGGGTTTCACCCCTCCACTTT.

This clonotype turned up a few times. Compared with germline, one end of the junction differs, possibly owing to a read error. CDR3 in amino acids: CASSNSGGLLNTEAFF. CDR3 nucleotide sequence: TGTGCCAGCAGTAACTCAGGGGGCCTATTGAACACTGAAGCTTTCTTT. The rearrangement links TRBV6-6 to TRBJ1-1; 8 nucleotides match TRBD1. Germline CDR1 and CDR2: MNHNY and SVGAGI (reference sequence). CDR3 size: 16 residues.

J is TRBJ1-1 and V is TRBV6-2 or TRBV6-3; D might be TRBD1 (5 bases). V gave up 2 bases and J gave up 0 bases, with 16 bases separating them. From germline, CDR1 is MNHEY and CDR2 SVGEGT. The CDR3 totals 17 residues. CDR3 residues: CASSYDSTDAVNTEAFF. CDR3 nucleotide sequence: TGTGCCAGCAGTTACGATTCGACAGACGCCGTGAACACTGAAGCTTTCTTT.

The chain uses TRBV4-3 and TRBJ1-2; D uncertain. Trimming cost V 0 bases and J 7 bases, with 12 bases left between them. CDR1 is LGHNA and CDR2 is YSLEER in the germline V gene. CDR3 size: 14 residues. The CDR3, as DNA: TGCGCCAGCAGCCAAGATCGGACGGGAACTGGCTACACCTTC. This encodes CASSQDRTGTGYTF.

The chain combines TRBV20-1 with TRBJ1-4; TRBD1 might be the D (6 bases). CDR3 length equals 13 residues. Germline loops: CDR1 DFQATT, CDR2 SNEGSKA (reference sequence). Trimming stripped 6 bases from V and 3 bases from J, with 11 bases between. CDR3 bases: TGCAGTGCGAAACAGGGACCTAATGAAAAACTGTTTTTT. Translated: CSAKQGPNEKLFF.